Each of the 24 T cell receptor beta chains below was sequenced from the same sample in a study of T cell repertoires in cytomegalovirus infection. Their antigens are not known. TCRdb independently ran MiXCR on the reads; one entry per CDR3 protein. This sample has approximately 300,000 distinct CDR3 sequences, with 25% to 35% found just once. The sequenced sample was cultured PBMCs, obtained from culture after CMV antigen stimulation. These receptors were taken from a human donor in good health (CMV status not recorded). Some clones in this sample may be carry-over from other donors' samples.

This clonotype has more than one count but fewer than ten. The V and J genes are TRBV6-1 and TRBJ1-2; D call uncertain. Deletions cut 3 bases from V and 3 bases from J, with 5 bases between. The V gene's germline CDR1 is MNHNS and CDR2 SASEGT. This CDR3 is built from 12 residues. CDR3: CASSDSYYGYTF. For the CDR3, the DNA is TGTGCCAGCAGTGACTCGTACTATGGCTACACCTTC.

At least ten counts were recorded for this clonotype. The rearrangement links TRBV7-8 to TRBJ2-7, with 16 bases matching TRBD2. From germline, CDR1 is SGHVS and CDR2 FQNEAQ. The CDR3 totals 16 residues. Trimming removed 5 bases from V and 6 bases from J; junction bases left unmatched: 7. The CDR3 loop is CASSVRGTSGRAEQYF. CDR3 nucleotide sequence: TGTGCCAGCAGCGTCCGCGGGACTAGCGGGAGGGCCGAGCAGTACTTC.

This chain joins TRBV12-3 or TRBV12-4 and TRBJ1-1, with 7 bases aligning to TRBD1. The V segment lost 5 bases and the J segment 1 base; nucleotides outside the gene matches: 4. This CDR3 spans 14 amino acids. The CDR3 region is CASSMGQPNTEAFF. The CDR3 DNA reads TGTGCCAGCAGTATGGGACAGCCGAACACTGAAGCTTTCTTT.

In this sample, this clonotype turned up a few times. CDR3 nucleotide sequence: TGTGCCAGCCATCCGGGAGATTCACCCCTCCACTTT. Its translation is CASHPGDSPLHF. The chain couples TRBV6-1 to TRBJ1-6; D remains unclear. Per the germline V gene, CDR1 is MNHNS and CDR2 is SASEGT. V was pared by 8 bases and J by 8 bases, with 10 bases between. This CDR3 comprises 12 residues.

This clonotype has at least ten counts. This sequence joins TRBV11-2 and TRBJ2-1, with D unclear. Germline V gives CDR1 SGHAT, CDR2 FQNNGV. The V gene lost 0 bases and the J gene lost 0 bases, with 6 bases spanning the gap. The CDR3 consists of 15 residues. The CDR3 DNA sequence: TGTGCCAGCAGCTTAGATTCTAGCTCCTACAATGAGCAGTTCTTC. Protein sequence: CASSLDSSSYNEQFF.

The gene calls are TRBV6-2 or TRBV6-3 and TRBJ2-3; 10 bases fit TRBD1. Unmatched junction bases numbered 9, after V lost 10 bases and J lost 2 bases. Germline-derived CDR1 and CDR2 are MNHEY and SVGEGT. This CDR3 is built from 15 residues. The CDR3 nucleotides are TGTGCCACCACCGGGACAGGGGATTTCACAGATACGCAGTATTTT. It is translated as CATTGTGDFTDTQYF.

Written as DNA, the CDR3 is TGCAGCGTTGAGTCAGGGGGCCACACAGATACGCAGTATTTT. Its protein is CSVESGGHTDTQYF. The chain links TRBV29-1 to TRBJ2-3; 8 positions agree with TRBD1. Germline loops: CDR1 SQVTM, CDR2 ANQGSEA. The CDR3 sequence is 14 residues long. V shed 3 bases and J 2 bases; nucleotides not matched to a gene: 4.

This chain uses TRBV20-1 with TRBJ1-2; D possibly corresponds to TRBD1 (6 bases). Deletions cut 1 base from V and 4 bases from J, with 7 bases between. This CDR3 spans 12 amino acids. Per the germline V gene, CDR1 is DFQATT and CDR2 is SNEGSKA (reference sequence). The CDR3 DNA sequence: TGCAGTGCTAGAGTCAGGGGCTATGGCTACACCTTC. It specifies CSARVRGYGYTF.

The chain has TRBV24-1 and TRBJ2-3; no reliable D call. Germline V gene sequence: CDR1 KGHDR, CDR2 SFDVKD. This CDR3 comprises 15 residues. V was trimmed by 7 bases and J by 5 bases, leaving 18 bases between them. CDR3 residues: CATSDLDKSGDTQYF. The CDR3 region has the DNA TGTGCCACCAGCGATCTAGATAAAAGTGGAGATACGCAGTATTTT.

In its sample, this clonotype was seen many times. The J gene is TRBJ1-2, the V gene TRBV12-3 or TRBV12-4, with 9 nucleotides matching TRBD1. The CDR3 extends over 15 amino acids. The junction had 8 bases not matched to a gene; V was cut back by 4 bases and J by 5 bases. CDR3 DNA: TGTGCCAGCAGTTCACCGGACAGGGGCTCTTATGGCTACACCTTC. This translates into CASSSPDRGSYGYTF.

This clonotype was counted between two and nine times. The rearrangement uses TRBV7-8 and TRBJ1-3; D is ambiguous. Per the germline V gene, CDR1 is SGHVS and CDR2 is FQNEAQ. The CDR3 has 16 amino acids. V lost 5 bases and J lost 0, with 14 bases in between. In DNA, the CDR3 is TGTGCCAGCAGCCTCAAAGACGGGCTCTCTGGAAACACCATATATTTT. Encoded protein: CASSLKDGLSGNTIYF.

This clonotype has only one observation. The chain's CDR3 is CSARDAVSYEQYF. CDR3 DNA: TGCAGTGCTAGAGATGCGGTTTCCTACGAGCAGTACTTC. The chain employs TRBV20-1 and TRBJ2-7, with D hard to call. CDR3 length: 13 residues. With 0 bases removed from V and 1 base from J, the gap between germline ends came to 7 bases. CDR1 is DFQATT, CDR2 SNEGSKA, per germline (reference sequence).

The table lists this clonotype with a few counts. V usage is TRBV7-8 and J usage is TRBJ1-3; D remains unclear. Germline-derived CDR1 and CDR2 are SGHVS and FQNEAQ. V lost 5 bases and J 4 bases, leaving 9 bases between the germline ends. The CDR3 consists of 13 residues. CDR3 sequence reads: CASSTSIGNTIYF. For the CDR3, the DNA is TGTGCCAGCAGCACTTCCATCGGAAACACCATATATTTT. Combining the CDR3 with reference TRBV7-8 and TRBJ1-3 gives the whole variable domain GAGVSQSPRYKVAKRGQDVALRCDPISGHVSLFWYQQALGQGPEFLTYFQNEAQLDKSGLPSDRFFAERPEGSVSTLKIQRTQQEDSAVYLCASSTSIGNTIYFGEGSWLTVV.

This clonotype was recorded a few times. The J gene is TRBJ1-1, the V gene TRBV6-1, with no clear D. CDR3 length: 13 amino acids. The germline V and J ends were trimmed by 7 bases and 2 bases, with 11 bases remaining between them. Germline V gene lookup returns CDR1 MNHNS and CDR2 SASEGT. The CDR3 coding sequence is TGTGCCAGCACAAGGCAGAGAAACACTGAAGCTTTCTTT. It yields the protein CASTRQRNTEAFF.

Ten or more counts support this clonotype. The chain couples TRBV19 to TRBJ1-2, with D perhaps TRBD1 (6 bases). The CDR3 consists of 12 residues. V was shortened by 6 bases and J by 8 bases, with 13 bases between the two germline ends. The germline CDR1 and CDR2 sequences are LNHDA and SQIVND (reference sequence). The CDR3 coding sequence is TGTGCCAGTAGCGCCGCGGGGGGCGGCTACACCTTC. Residues: CASSAAGGGYTF.

This chain uses TRBV11-2 with TRBJ2-6, with D maybe TRBD1 (6 bases). The CDR3 covers 18 residues. The V and J ends lost 5 bases and 0 bases respectively, with 17 bases between them. Per germline, CDR1 SGHAT and CDR2 FQNNGV. The CDR3 reads CASSRRGHSTSGANVLTF. The CDR3 region has the DNA TGTGCCAGCAGCAGAAGGGGACATTCCACCTCTGGGGCCAACGTCCTGACTTTC.

Only a few counts were recorded for this clonotype. This sequence joins TRBV5-1 and TRBJ1-2; no clear D. This CDR3 comprises 15 residues. Germline V CDR1 and CDR2: SGHRS, YFSETQ. Trimming took off 0 bases at V and 0 bases at J, with 9 bases between the two ends. CDR3 sequence (DNA): TGCGCCAGCAGCTTGGCCGGGAGTTCTAACTATGGCTACACCTTC. It specifies CASSLAGSSNYGYTF.

Written as DNA, the CDR3 is TGTGCCAGCTCCCCGTGGAATTCTAACACTGAAGCTTTCTTT. Amino acid sequence: CASSPWNSNTEAFF. The gene calls are TRBV6-1 and TRBJ1-1; D unresolved. CDR3 length: 14 residues. Germline lookup yields CDR1 MNHNS and CDR2 SASEGT. The V and J ends lost 8 bases and 2 bases respectively, with 15 bases between them.

The CDR3 DNA is TGTGCCAGCAGCTTGTGGAGGGGGGGGCTGCCAGATACGCAGTATTTT. Amino acid sequence: CASSLWRGGLPDTQYF. The rearrangement joins TRBV7-2 to TRBJ2-3, with D perhaps TRBD2 (7 bases). The germline V gene has CDR1 SGHTA and CDR2 FQGNSA. With 3 bases removed from V and 4 bases from J, the gap between germline ends came to 17 bases. CDR3 length: 16 residues. Combining the CDR3 with reference TRBV7-2 and TRBJ2-3 gives the whole variable domain GAGVSQSPSNKVTEKGKDVELRCDPISGHTALYWYRQSLGQGLEFLIYFQGNSAPDKSGLPSDRFSAERTGGSVSTLTIQRTQQEDSAVYLCASSLWRGGLPDTQYFGPGTRLTVL.

In its sample, this clonotype was seen once. CDR3 sequence: CAIRDREHEQYF. In DNA, the CDR3 is TGTGCCATCAGGGACCGTGAGCACGAGCAGTACTTC. The V call is TRBV10-3, the J call TRBJ2-7; D is unresolved. From germline, CDR1 is ENHRY and CDR2 SYGVKD. V lost 6 bases and J lost 5, with 11 bases in between. The CDR3 is 12 amino acids.

This clonotype was observed a handful of times. CDR3 nucleotide sequence: TGTGCCAGTAGTACAGGGTATTTTCAGCCCCAGCATTTT. It specifies CASSTGYFQPQHF. The chain couples TRBV19 to TRBJ1-5; D might be TRBD1 (5 bases). Germline-derived CDR1 and CDR2 are LNHDA and SQIVND (reference sequence). The germline V and J ends were trimmed by 4 bases and 6 bases, with 10 bases remaining between them. The CDR3 spans 13 residues.

V usage is TRBV20-1 and J usage is TRBJ1-1; D unclear. With 2 bases removed from V and 0 bases from J, the gap between germline ends came to 13 bases. The CDR3 extends over 15 amino acids. Germline V gene sequence: CDR1 DFQATT, CDR2 SNEGSKA (reference sequence). Written as DNA, the CDR3 is TGCAGTGCTAGATCTTCGACGTATATGAACACTGAAGCTTTCTTT. This sequence encodes CSARSSTYMNTEAFF.

V is TRBV5-1 and J is TRBJ2-5, with D uncertain. Germline V lookup: CDR1 SGHRS, CDR2 YFSETQ. The CDR3 spans 13 residues. Trimming pared 4 bases from V and 1 base from J, leaving 8 bases between. CDR3 DNA: TGCGCCAGCAGCCGGAATAGCCAAGAGACCCAGTACTTC. Translated, it gives CASSRNSQETQYF.

This clonotype was found many times. This rearrangement joins TRBV7-3 to TRBJ2-3, with TRBD1 identical over 7 bases. Germline V gene lookup returns CDR1 SGHTA and CDR2 FQGTGA. J gave up 0 bases and V 4 bases, and 4 bases lay outside the gene matches. The CDR3 length is 15 residues. The CDR3 region is CASSSTGISTDTQYF. In DNA, the CDR3 is TGTGCCAGCAGCTCGACAGGGATAAGCACAGATACGCAGTATTTT.